This T cell receptor (beta chain) appears in the sequencing data of a study of T cell repertoires in cytomegalovirus infection. Study information: Recently described HLA-C-restricted plus well-studied HLA-B-restricted CMV epitopes were used. Both a matching HLA type and CMV infection were indicated by public TCR beta signatures. Study outcomes and limitations: Dominant in the ex vivo response were TCR beta clonotypes restricted by HLA-C and specific for CMV. CMV carriers with the relevant HLA were identified by cumulative public TCR beta family frequency.

V lost 1 base to trimming and J lost 3 bases, with 13 bases between them. Germline V gene sequence: CDR1 MNHNS, CDR2 SASEGT. This CDR3 is 15 amino acids long. TCRdb processed the reads anew with MiXCR; each CDR3 protein has one entry. The table has a few hundred thousand distinct CDR3 sequences, 35% to 50% seen once. Comments on this clonotype: Its specificity is not known.

The chain uses TRBV6-1 and TRBJ2-7; the D gene is possibly TRBD2 (5 bases). The sequenced sample was cultured PBMCs, obtained from culture after CMV antigen stimulation. The receptor's source is a human donor in good health (CMV status not recorded). Some clones in this sample may be carry-over from other donors' samples. The CDR3 here is CASSEDAWGDYEQYF. For the CDR3, the DNA is TGTGCCAGCAGTGAAGACGCCTGGGGAGACTACGAGCAGTACTTC.